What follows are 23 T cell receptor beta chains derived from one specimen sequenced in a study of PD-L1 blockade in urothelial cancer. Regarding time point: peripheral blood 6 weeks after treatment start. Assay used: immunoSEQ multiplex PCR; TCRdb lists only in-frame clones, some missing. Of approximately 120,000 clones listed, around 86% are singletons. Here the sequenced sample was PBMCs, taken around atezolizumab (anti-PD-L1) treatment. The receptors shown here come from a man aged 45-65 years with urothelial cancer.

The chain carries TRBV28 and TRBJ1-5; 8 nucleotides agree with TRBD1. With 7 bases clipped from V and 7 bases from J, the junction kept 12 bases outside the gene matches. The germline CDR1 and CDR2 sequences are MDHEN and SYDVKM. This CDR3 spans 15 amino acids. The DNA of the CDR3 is TGTGCCAGCATGAGTGGACAGGGTGGCATGCAGCCCCAGCATTTT. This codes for CASMSGQGGMQPQHF.

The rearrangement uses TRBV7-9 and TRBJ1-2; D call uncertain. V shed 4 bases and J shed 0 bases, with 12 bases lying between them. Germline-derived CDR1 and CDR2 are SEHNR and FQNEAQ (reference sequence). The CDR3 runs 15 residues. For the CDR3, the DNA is TGTGCCAGCAGCTCCGCCGGGCGGGCTAACTATGGCTACACCTTC. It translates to CASSSAGRANYGYTF. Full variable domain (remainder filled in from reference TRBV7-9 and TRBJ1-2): DTGVSQNPRHKITKRGQNVTFRCDPISEHNRLYWYRQTLGQGPEFLTYFQNEAQLEKSRLLSDRFSAERPKGSFSTLEIQRTEQGDSAMYLCASSSAGRANYGYTFGSGTRLTVV.

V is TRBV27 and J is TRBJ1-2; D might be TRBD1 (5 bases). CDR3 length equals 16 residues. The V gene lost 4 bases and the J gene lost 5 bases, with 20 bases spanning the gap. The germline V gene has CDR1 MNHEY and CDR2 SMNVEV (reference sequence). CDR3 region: CASSSADTPLVYGYTF. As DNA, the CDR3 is TGTGCCAGCAGTTCCGCGGACACCCCCTTAGTTTATGGCTACACCTTC.

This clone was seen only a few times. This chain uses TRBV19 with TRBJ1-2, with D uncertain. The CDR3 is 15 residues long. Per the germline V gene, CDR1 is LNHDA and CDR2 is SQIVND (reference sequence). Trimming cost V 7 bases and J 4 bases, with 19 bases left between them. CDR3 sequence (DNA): TGTGCCAGTACCGCGTTCGGTTCCCCCACCTATGGCTACACCTTC. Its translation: CASTAFGSPTYGYTF.

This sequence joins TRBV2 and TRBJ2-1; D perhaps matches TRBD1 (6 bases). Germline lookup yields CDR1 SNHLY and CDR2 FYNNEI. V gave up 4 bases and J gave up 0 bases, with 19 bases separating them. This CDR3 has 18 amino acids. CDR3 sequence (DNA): TGTGCCAGCAGTGGGCGTCGTGGGGGCGAAATCTCCTACAATGAGCAGTTCTTC. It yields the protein CASSGRRGGEISYNEQFF.

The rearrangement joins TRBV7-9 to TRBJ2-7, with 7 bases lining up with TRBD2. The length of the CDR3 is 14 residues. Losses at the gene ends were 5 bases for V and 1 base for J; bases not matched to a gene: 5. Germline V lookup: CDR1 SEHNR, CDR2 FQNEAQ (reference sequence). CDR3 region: CASSGSGISYEQYF. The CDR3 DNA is TGTGCCAGCAGCGGAAGCGGGATTTCCTACGAGCAGTACTTC.

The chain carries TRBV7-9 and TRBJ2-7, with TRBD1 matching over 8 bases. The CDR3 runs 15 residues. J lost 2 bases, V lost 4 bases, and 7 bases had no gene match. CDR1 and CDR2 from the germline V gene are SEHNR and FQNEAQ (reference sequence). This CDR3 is CASSSSGQEAYEQYF. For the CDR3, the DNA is TGTGCCAGCAGCTCCTCGGGACAGGAAGCCTACGAGCAGTACTTC. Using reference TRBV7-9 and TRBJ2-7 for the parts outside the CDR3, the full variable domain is DTGVSQNPRHKITKRGQNVTFRCDPISEHNRLYWYRQTLGQGPEFLTYFQNEAQLEKSRLLSDRFSAERPKGSFSTLEIQRTEQGDSAMYLCASSSSGQEAYEQYFGPGTRLTVT.

CDR3 DNA: TGCGCCAGCAGTGATGATGGTGTGCGAGGAATCGTGCAGTACTTC. Translated, it gives CASSDDGVRGIVQYF. V is TRBV10-1 and J is TRBJ2-7; D not resolved. V was trimmed by 3 bases and J by 9 bases, leaving 21 bases between them. The CDR3 spans 15 residues. Germline V gives CDR1 WNHNN, CDR2 SYGVQD (reference sequence).

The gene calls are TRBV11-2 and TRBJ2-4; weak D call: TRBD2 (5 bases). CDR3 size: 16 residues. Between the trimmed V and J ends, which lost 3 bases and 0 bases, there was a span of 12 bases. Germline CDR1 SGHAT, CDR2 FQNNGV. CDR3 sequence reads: CASSLAEGLAKNIQYF. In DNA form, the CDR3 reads TGTGCCAGCAGCTTGGCAGAGGGTTTAGCCAAAAACATTCAGTACTTC.

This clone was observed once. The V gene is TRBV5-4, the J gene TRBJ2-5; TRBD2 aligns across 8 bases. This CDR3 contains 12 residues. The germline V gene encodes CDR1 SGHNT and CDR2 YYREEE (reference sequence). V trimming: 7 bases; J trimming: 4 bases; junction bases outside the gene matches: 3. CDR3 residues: CASAGLAETQYF. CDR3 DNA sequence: TGTGCCAGCGCCGGACTAGCAGAGACCCAGTACTTC.

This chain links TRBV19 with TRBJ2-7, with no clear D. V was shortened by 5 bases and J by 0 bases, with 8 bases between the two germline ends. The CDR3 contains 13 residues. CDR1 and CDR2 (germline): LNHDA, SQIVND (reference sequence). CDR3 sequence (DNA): TGTGCCAGTAGTGTGGCGGTCTCCTACGAGCAGTACTTC. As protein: CASSVAVSYEQYF.

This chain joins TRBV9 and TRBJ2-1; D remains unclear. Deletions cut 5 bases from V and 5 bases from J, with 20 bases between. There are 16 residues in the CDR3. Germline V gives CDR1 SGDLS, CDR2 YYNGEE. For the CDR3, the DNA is TGTGCCAGCAGTTCACGGGTGGGTTGGTGGAACAATGAGCAGTTCTTC. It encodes CASSSRVGWWNNEQFF.

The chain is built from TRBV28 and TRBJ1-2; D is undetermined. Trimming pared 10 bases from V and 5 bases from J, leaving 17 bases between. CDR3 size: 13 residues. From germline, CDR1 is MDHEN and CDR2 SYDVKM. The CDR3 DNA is TGTGCCACACTAAATCAGCTTGAGTATGGCTACACCTTC. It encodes CATLNQLEYGYTF.

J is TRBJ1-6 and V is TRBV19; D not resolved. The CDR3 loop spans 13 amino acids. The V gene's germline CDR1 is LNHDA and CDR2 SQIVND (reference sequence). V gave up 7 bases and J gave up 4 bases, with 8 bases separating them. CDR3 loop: CASIKQYNSPLHF. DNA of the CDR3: TGTGCCAGTATCAAACAGTATAATTCACCCCTCCACTTT.

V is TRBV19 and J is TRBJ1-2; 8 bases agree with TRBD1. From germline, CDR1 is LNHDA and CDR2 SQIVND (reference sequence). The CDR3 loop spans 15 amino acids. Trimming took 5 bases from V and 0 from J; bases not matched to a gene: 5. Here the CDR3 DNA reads TGTGCCAGTAGTGCCAGACAGGGGACTAACTATGGCTACACCTTC. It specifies CASSARQGTNYGYTF. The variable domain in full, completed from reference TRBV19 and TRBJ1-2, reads DGGITQSPKYLFRKEGQNVTLSCEQNLNHDAMYWYRQDPGQGLRLIYYSQIVNDFQKGDIAEGYSVSREKKESFPLTVTSAQKNPTAFYLCASSARQGTNYGYTFGSGTRLTVV.

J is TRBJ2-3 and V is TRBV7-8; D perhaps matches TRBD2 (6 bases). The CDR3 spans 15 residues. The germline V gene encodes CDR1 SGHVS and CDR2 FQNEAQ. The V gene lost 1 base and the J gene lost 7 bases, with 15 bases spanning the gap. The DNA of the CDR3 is TGTGCCAGCAGCTTAGAGACGGGAGTGAGGAATACGCAGTATTTT. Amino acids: CASSLETGVRNTQYF.

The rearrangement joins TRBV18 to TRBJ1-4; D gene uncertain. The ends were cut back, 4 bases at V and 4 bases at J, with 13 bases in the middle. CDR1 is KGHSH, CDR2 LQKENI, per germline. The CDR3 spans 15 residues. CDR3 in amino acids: CASSRGNGINEKLFF. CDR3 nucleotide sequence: TGTGCCAGCTCACGAGGGAACGGGATTAATGAAAAACTGTTTTTT.

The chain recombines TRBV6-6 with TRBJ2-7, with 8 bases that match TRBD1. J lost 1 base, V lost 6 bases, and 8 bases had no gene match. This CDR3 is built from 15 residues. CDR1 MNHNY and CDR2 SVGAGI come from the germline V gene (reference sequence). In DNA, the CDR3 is TGTGCCAGCAGAAACGGACAGGGAAGGTCCTACGAGCAGTACTTC. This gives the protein CASRNGQGRSYEQYF.

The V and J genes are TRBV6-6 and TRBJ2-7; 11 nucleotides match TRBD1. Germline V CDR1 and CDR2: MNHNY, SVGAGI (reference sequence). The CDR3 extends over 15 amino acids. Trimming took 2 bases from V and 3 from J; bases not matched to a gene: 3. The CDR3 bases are TGTGCCAGCAGTTACGGACAGGGGGCTGGCTACGAGCAGTACTTC. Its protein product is CASSYGQGAGYEQYF.

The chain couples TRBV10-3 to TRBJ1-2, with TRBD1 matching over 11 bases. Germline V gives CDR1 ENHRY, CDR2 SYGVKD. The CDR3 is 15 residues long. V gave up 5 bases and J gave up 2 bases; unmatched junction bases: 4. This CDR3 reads CAISSDRGRNYGYTF. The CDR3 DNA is TGTGCCATCAGTTCGGACAGGGGGCGAAACTATGGCTACACCTTC.

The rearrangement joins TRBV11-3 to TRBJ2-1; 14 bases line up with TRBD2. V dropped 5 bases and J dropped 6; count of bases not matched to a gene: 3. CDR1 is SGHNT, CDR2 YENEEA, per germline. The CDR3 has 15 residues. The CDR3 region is CASSQGLAGANEQFF. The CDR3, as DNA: TGTGCCAGCAGCCAGGGACTAGCGGGAGCCAATGAGCAGTTCTTC.

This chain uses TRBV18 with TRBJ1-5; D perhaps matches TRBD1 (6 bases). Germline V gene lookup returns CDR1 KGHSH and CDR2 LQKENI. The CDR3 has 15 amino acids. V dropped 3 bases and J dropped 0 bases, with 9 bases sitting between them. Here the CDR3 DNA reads TGTGCCAGCTCACCGGACAGTAATAGCAATCAGCCCCAGCATTTT. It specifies CASSPDSNSNQPQHF.

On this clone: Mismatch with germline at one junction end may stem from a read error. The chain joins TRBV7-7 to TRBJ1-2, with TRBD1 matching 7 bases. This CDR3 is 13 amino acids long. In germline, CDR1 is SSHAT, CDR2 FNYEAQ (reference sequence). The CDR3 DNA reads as TGTGCTAGCAGCGACCTCGGACAGGAGGTCTACACCTTC. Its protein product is CASSDLGQEVYTF.